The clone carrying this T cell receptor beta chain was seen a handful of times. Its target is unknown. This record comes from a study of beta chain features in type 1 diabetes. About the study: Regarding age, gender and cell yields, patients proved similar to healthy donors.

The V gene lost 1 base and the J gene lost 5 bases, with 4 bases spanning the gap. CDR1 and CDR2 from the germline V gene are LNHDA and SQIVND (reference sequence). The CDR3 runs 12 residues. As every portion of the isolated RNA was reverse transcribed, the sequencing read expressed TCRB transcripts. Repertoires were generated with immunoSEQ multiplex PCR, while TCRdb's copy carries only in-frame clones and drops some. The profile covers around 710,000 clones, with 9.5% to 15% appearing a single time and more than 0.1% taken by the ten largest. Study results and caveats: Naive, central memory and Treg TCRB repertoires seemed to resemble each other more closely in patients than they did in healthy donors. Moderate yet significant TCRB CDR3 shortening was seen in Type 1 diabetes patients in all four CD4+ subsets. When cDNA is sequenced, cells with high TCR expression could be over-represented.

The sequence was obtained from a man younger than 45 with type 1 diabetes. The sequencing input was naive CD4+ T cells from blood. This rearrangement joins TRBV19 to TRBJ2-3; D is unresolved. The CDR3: CASSIVEDTQYF. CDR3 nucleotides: TGTGCCAGTAGTATAGTGGAAGATACGCAGTATTTT.